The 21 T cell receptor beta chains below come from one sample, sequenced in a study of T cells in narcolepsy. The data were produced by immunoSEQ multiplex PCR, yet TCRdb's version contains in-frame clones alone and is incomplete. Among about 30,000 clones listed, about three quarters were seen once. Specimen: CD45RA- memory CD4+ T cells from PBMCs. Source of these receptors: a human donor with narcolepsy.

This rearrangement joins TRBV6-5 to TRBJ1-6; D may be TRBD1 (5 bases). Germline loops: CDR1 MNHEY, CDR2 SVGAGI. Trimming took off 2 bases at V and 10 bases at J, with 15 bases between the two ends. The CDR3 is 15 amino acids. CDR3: CASSYLQYGGSPLHF. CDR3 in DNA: TGTGCCAGCAGTTACCTCCAGTACGGGGGATCACCCCTCCACTTT.

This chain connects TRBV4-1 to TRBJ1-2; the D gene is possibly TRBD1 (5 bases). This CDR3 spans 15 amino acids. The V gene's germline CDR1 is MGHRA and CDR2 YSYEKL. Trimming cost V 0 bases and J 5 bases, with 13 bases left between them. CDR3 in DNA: TGCGCCAGCAGCCAAGAGCGGGCAGGGTGGTATGGCTACACCTTC. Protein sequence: CASSQERAGWYGYTF.

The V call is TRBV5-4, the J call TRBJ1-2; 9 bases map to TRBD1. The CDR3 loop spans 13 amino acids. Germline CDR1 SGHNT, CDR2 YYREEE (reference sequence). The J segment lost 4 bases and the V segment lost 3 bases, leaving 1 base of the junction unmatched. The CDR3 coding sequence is TGTGCCAGCAGCTGGACAGGGGTCTATGGCTACACCTTC. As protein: CASSWTGVYGYTF.

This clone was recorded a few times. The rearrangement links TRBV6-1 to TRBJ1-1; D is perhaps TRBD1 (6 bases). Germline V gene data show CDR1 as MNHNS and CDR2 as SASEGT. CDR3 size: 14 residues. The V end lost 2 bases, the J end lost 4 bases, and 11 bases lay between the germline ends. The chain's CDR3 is CASSELGGGTEAFF. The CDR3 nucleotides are TGTGCCAGCAGTGAATTAGGGGGTGGCACTGAAGCTTTCTTT.

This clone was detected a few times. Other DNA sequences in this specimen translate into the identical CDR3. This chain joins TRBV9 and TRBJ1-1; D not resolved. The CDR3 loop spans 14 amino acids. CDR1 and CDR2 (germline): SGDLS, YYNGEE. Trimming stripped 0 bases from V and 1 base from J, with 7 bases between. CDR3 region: CASSVDLKNTEAFF. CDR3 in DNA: TGTGCCAGCAGCGTAGACCTCAAGAACACTGAAGCTTTCTTT. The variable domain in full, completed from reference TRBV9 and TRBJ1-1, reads DSGVTQTPKHLITATGQRVTLRCSPRSGDLSVYWYQQSLDQGLQFLIQYYNGEERAKGNILERFSAQQFPDLHSELNLSSLELGDSALYFCASSVDLKNTEAFFGQGTRLTVV.

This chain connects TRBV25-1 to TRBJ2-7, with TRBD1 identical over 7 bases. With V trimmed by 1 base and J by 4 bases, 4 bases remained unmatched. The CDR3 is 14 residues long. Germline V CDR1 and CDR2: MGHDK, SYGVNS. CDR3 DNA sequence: TGTGCCAGCAGTGAATCTGGCAGGGGGTACGAGCAGTACTTC. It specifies CASSESGRGYEQYF.

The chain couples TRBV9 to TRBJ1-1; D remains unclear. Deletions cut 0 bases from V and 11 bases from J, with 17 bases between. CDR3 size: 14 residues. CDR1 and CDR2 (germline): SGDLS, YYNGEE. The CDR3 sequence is CASSVDERERRAFF. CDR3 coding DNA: TGTGCCAGCAGCGTAGACGAAAGAGAGCGAAGGGCTTTCTTT.

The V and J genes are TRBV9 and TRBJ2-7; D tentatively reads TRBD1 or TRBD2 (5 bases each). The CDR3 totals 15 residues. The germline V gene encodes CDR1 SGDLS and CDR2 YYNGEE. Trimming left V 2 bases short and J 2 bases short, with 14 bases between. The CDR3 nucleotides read TGTGCCAGCAGCGTCTACGGGACGGGAACCTACGAGCAGTACTTC. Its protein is CASSVYGTGTYEQYF.

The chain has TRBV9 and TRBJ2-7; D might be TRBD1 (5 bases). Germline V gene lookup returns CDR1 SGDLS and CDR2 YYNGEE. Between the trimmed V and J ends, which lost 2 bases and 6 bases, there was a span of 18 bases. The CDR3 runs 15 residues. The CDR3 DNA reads TGTGCCAGCAGCGTGAAACCCGCAGAAGGGGCCGAGCAGTACTTC. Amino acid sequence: CASSVKPAEGAEQYF.

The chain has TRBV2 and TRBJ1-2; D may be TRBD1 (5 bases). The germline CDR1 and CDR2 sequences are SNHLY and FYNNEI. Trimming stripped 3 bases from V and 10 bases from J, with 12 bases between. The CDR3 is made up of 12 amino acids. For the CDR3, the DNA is TGTGCCAGCAGTGACGAGGGGTTATACTACACCTTC. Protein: CASSDEGLYYTF.

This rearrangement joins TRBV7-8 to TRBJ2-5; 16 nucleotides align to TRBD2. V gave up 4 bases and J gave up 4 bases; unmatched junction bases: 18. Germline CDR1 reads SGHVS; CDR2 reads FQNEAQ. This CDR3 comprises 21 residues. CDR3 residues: CASSSSGGRPGLAGGRETQYF. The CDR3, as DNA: TGTGCCAGCAGCTCCTCGGGGGGCCGACCGGGACTAGCGGGGGGGCGAGAGACCCAGTACTTC.

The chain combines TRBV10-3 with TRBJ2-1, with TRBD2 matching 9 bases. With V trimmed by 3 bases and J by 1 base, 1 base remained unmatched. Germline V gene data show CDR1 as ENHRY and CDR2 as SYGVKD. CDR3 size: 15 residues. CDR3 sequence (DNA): TGTGCCATCAGTGATAGCGGGGGATCCTACAATGAGCAGTTCTTC. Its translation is CAISDSGGSYNEQFF.

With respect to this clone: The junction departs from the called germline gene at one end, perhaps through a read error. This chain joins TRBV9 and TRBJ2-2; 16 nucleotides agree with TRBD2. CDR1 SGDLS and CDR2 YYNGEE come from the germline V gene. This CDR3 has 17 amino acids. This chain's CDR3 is CASSAAGLAGGTGKLFF. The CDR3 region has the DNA TGTGCCAGTAGCGCAGCGGGACTAGCGGGAGGGACCGGGAAGCTGTTTTTT.

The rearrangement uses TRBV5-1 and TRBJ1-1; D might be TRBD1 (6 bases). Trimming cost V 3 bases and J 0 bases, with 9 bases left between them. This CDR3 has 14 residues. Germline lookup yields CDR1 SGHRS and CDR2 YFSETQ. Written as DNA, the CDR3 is TGCGCCAGCAGCTCAGGGACAATGAACACTGAAGCTTTCTTT. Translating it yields CASSSGTMNTEAFF.

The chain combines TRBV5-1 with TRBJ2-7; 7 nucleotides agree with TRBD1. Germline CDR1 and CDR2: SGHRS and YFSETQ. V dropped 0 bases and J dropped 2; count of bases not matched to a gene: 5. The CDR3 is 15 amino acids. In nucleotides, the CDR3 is TGCGCCAGCAGCTTGGAATTACAGGGGACCTACGAGCAGTACTTC. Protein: CASSLELQGTYEQYF.

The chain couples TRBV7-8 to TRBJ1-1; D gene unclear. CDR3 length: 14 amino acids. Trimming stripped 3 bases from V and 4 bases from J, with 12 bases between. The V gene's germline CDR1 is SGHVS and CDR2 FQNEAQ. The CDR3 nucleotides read TGTGCCAGCAGCTTTGGGGAGGTGGGCACTGAAGCTTTCTTT. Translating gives CASSFGEVGTEAFF.

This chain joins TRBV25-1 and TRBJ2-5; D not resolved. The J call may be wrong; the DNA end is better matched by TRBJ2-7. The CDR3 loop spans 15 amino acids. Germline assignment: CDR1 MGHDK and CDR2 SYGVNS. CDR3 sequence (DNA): TGTGCCAGCAGTGCGGCCTCGGGTTTGGTCCACGAGCAGTACTTC. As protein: CASSAASGLVHEQYF.

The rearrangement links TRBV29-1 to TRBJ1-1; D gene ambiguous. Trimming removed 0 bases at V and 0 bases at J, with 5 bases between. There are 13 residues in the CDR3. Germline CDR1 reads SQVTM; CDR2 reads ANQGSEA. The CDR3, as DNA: TGCAGCGTTGAAGAACAGATGAACACTGAAGCTTTCTTT. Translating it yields CSVEEQMNTEAFF.

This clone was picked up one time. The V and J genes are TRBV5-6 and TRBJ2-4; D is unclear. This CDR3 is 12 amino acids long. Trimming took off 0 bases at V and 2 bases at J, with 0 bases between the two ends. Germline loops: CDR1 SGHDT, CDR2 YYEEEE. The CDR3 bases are TGTGCCAGCAGCTTGGCCAAAAACATTCAGTACTTC. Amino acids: CASSLAKNIQYF.

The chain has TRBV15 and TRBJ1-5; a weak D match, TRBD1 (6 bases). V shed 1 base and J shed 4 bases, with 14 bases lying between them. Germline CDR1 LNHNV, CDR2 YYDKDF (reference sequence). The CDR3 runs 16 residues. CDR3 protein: CATSRGGGEGNQPQHF. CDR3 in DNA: TGTGCCACCAGCAGAGGGGGGGGCGAAGGGAATCAGCCCCAGCATTTT.

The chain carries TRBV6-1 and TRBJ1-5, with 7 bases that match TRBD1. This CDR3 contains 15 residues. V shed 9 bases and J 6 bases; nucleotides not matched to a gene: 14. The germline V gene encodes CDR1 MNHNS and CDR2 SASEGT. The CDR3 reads CASIMTGWRGQPQHF. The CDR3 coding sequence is TGTGCCAGTATAATGACAGGGTGGAGGGGTCAGCCCCAGCATTTT.